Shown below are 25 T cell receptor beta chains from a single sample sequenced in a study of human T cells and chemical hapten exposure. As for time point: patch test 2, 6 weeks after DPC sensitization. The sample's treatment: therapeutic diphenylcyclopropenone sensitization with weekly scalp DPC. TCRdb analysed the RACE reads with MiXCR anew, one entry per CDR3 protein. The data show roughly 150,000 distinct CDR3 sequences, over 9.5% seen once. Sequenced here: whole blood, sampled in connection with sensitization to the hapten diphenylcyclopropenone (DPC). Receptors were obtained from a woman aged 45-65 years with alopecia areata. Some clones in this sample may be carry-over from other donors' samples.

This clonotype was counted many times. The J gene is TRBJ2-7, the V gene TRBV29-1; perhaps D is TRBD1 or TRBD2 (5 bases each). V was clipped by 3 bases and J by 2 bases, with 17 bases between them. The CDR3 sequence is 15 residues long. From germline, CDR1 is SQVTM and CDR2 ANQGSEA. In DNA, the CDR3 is TGCAGCGTTGATGGGGTCGGGACGAGCCCCTACGAGCAGTACTTC. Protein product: CSVDGVGTSPYEQYF.

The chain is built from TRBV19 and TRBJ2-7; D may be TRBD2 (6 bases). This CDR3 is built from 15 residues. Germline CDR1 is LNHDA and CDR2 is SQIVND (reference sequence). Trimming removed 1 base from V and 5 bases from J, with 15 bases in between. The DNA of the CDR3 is TGTGCCAGTAGTATAGCACCGAGGGCTAGCGACGAGCAGTACTTC. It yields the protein CASSIAPRASDEQYF.

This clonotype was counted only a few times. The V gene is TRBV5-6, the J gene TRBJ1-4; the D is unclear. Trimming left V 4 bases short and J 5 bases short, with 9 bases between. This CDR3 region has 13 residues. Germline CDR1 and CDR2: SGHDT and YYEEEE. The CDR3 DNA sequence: TGTGCCAGCAGCATGGACGTGAATGAAAAACTGTTTTTT. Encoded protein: CASSMDVNEKLFF.

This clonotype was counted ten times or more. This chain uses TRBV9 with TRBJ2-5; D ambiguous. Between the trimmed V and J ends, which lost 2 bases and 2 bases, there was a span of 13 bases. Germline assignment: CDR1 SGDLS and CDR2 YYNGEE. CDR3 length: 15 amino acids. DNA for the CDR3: TGTGCCAGCAGCGTCAGCATCCAGGTACAAGAGACCCAGTACTTC. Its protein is CASSVSIQVQETQYF.

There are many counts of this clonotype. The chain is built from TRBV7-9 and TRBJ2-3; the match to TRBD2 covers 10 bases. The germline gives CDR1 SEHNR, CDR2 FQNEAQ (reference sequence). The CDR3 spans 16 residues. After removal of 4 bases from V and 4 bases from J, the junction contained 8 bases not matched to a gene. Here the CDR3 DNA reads TGTGCCAGCAGCTCCCCCGGGACTAGCGTAGCAGATACGCAGTATTTT. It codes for CASSSPGTSVADTQYF.

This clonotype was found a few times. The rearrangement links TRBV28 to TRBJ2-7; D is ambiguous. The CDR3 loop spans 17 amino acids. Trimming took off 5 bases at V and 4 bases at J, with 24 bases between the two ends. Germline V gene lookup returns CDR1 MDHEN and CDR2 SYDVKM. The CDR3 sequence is CASSPLSSVDPGYEQYF. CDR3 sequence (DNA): TGTGCCAGCAGTCCCTTAAGTTCGGTGGACCCTGGGTACGAGCAGTACTTC.

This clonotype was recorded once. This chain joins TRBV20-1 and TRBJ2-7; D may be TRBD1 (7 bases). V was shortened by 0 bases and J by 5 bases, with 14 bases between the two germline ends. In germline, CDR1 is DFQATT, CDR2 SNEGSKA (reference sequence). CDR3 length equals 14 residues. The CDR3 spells CSARDAGQIHEQYF. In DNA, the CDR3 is TGCAGTGCTAGAGATGCGGGACAGATCCACGAGCAGTACTTC.

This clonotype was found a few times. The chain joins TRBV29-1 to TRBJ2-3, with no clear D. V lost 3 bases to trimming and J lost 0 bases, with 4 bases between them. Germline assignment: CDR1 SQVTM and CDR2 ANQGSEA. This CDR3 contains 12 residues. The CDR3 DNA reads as TGCAGCGTTGATCGCAGCACAGATACGCAGTATTTT. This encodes CSVDRSTDTQYF.

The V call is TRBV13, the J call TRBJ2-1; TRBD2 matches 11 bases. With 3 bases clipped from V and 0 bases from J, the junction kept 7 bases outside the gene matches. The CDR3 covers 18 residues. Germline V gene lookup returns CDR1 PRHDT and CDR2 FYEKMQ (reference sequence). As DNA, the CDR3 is TGTGCCAGCAGCTTCGGGACTAGCGGTATCCCCTCCTACAATGAGCAGTTCTTC. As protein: CASSFGTSGIPSYNEQFF.

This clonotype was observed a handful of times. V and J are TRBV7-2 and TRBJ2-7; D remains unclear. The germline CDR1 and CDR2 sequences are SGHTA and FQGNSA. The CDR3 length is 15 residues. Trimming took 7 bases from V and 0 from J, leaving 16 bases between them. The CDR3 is CASTPVGSGSYEQYF. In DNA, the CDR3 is TGTGCCAGCACCCCTGTCGGGTCCGGCTCCTACGAGCAGTACTTC. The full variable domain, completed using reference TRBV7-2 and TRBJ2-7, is GAGVSQSPSNKVTEKGKDVELRCDPISGHTALYWYRQSLGQGLEFLIYFQGNSAPDKSGLPSDRFSAERTGGSVSTLTIQRTQQEDSAVYLCASTPVGSGSYEQYFGPGTRLTVT.

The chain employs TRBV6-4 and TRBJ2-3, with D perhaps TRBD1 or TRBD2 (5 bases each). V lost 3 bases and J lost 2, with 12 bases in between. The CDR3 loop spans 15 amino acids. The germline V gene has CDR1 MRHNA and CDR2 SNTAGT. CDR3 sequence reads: CASSEGPNFTDTQYF. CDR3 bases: TGTGCCAGCAGTGAGGGACCGAACTTCACAGATACGCAGTATTTT.

CDR3 sequence (DNA): TGTGCCAGCAGCTTAGATGATGCTAACTATGGCTACACCTTC. It codes for CASSLDDANYGYTF. J is TRBJ1-2 and V is TRBV7-6; D call uncertain. CDR3 size: 14 residues. V shed 1 base and J shed 0 bases, with 6 bases lying between them. Germline V gene data show CDR1 as SGHVS and CDR2 as FNYEAQ.

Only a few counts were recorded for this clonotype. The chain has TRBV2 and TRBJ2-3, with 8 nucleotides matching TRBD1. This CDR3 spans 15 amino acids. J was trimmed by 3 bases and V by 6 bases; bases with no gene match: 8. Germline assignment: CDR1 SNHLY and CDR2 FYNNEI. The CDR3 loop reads CASRGQGMPTDTQYF. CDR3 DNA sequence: TGTGCCAGCAGAGGACAGGGAATGCCTACAGATACGCAGTATTTT.

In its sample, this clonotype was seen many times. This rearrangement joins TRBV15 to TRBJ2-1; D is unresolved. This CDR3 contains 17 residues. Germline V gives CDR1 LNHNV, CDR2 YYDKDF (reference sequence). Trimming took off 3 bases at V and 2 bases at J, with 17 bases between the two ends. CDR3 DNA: TGTGCCACCAGCAGGCCCCAGGTGGGTGCCCCCTACAATGAGCAGTTCTTC. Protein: CATSRPQVGAPYNEQFF.

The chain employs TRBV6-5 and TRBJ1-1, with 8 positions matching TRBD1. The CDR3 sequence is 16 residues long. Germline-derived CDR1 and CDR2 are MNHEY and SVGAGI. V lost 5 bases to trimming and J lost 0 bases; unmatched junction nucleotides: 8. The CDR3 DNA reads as TGTGCCAGCAGTCTCCGGACAGGGCTGGTGAACACTGAAGCTTTCTTT. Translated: CASSLRTGLVNTEAFF.

In DNA form, the CDR3 reads TGTGCCAGCAGCGTAGCGGGGGGTGGCACTGAAGCTTTCTTT. This codes for CASSVAGGGTEAFF. V is TRBV9 and J is TRBJ1-1; D is perhaps TRBD1 (5 bases). Germline V gene data show CDR1 as SGDLS and CDR2 as YYNGEE. The CDR3 is 14 amino acids. Trimming took 0 bases from V and 4 from J, leaving 10 bases between them.

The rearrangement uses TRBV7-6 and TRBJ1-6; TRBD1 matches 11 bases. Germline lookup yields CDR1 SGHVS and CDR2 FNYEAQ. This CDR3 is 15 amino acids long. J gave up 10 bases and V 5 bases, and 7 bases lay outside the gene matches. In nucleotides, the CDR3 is TGTGCCAGCAGCGAAAGGACAGGGGGCAACTCACCCCTCCACTTT. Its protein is CASSERTGGNSPLHF.

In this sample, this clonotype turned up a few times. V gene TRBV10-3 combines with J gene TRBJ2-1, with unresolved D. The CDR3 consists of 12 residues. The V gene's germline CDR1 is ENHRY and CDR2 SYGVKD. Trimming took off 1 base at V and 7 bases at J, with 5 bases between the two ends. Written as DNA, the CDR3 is TGTGCCATCAGTGAGTTCCCTAATGAGCAGTTCTTC. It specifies CAISEFPNEQFF.

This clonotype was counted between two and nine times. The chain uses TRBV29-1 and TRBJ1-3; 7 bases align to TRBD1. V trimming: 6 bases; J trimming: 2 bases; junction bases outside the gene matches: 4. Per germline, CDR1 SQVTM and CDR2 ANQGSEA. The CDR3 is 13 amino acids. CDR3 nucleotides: TGCAGCGTGCAACAGGGGACTGGAAACACCATATATTTT. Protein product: CSVQQGTGNTIYF.

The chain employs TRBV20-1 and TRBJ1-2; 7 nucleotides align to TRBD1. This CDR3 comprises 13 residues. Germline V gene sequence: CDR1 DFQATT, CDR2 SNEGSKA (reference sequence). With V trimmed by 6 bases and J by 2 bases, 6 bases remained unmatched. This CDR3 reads CSARQGANYGYTF. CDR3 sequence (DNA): TGCAGTGCCCGACAGGGTGCCAACTATGGCTACACCTTC.

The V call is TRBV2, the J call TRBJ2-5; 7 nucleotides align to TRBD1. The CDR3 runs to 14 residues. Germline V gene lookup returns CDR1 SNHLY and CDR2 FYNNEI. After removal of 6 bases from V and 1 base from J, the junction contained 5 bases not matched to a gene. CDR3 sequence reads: CASRDTGVQETQYF. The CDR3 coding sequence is TGTGCCAGCAGAGATACAGGGGTCCAAGAGACCCAGTACTTC.

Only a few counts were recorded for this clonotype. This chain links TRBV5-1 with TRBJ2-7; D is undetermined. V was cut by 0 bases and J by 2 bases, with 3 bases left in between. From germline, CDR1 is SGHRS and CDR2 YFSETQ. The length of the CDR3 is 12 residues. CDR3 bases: TGCGCCAGCAGCTTGGGTGCCTACGAGCAGTACTTC. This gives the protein CASSLGAYEQYF.

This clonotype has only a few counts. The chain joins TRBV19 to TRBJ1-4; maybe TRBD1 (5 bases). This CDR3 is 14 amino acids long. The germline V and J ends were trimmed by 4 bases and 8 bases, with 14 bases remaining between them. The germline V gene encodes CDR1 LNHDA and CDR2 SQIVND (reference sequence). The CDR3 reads CASSRWGENEKLFF. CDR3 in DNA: TGTGCCAGTAGTAGATGGGGGGAGAACGAAAAACTGTTTTTT.

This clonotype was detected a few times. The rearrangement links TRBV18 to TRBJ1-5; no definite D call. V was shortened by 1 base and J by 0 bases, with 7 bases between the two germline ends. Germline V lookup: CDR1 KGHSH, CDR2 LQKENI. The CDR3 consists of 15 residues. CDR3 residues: CASSPQGYSNQPQHF. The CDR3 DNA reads TGTGCCAGCTCACCACAGGGATATAGCAATCAGCCCCAGCATTTT.

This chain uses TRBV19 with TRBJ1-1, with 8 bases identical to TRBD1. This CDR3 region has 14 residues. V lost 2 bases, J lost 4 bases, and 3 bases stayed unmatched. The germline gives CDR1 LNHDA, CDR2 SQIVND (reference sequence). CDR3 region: CASSIQGAPTEAFF. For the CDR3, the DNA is TGTGCCAGTAGTATACAGGGGGCGCCCACTGAAGCTTTCTTT.